Each of the 21 T cell receptor beta chains below was sequenced from the same sample in a study of blood T cell repertoires in COVID-19. Data came from immunoSEQ multiplex PCR; TCRdb stores just in-frame clones and leaves some out. This sample carries 140,000 to 150,000 clones, roughly four fifths of them seen once, and the ten largest clones take 8% to 9%. Specimen: peripheral blood. The receptors stem from a human donor with acute or convalescent COVID-19. The donor label of this sample is uncertain.

Here the CDR3 reads CASSQDGAGNYGYTF. For the CDR3, the DNA is TGTGCCAGCAGCCAAGATGGCGCAGGGAACTATGGCTACACCTTC. The V gene is TRBV3-1 (or the pseudogene TRBV3-2), the J gene TRBJ1-2; possible D gene TRBD1, 5 bases. This CDR3 comprises 15 residues. In germline, CDR1 is LGHDT, CDR2 YNNKEL (reference sequence). The V and J ends lost 0 bases and 2 bases respectively, with 10 bases between them.

This chain links TRBV6-1 with TRBJ1-5; D unresolved. Trimming stripped 2 bases from V and 4 bases from J, with 15 bases between. There are 16 residues in the CDR3. Germline assignment: CDR1 MNHNS and CDR2 SASEGT. CDR3 nucleotides: TGTGCCAGCAGTGAATATGTCAGGCCTCTAAATCAGCCCCAGCATTTT. It yields the protein CASSEYVRPLNQPQHF.

The chain employs TRBV5-1 and TRBJ1-3; 11 bases agree with TRBD1. The germline gives CDR1 SGHRS, CDR2 YFSETQ. The CDR3 has 15 amino acids. Trimming cost V 3 bases and J 9 bases; bases outside gene matches: 8. CDR3 sequence: CASSSRTGGGGTIYF. CDR3 coding DNA: TGCGCCAGCAGCTCGCGGACAGGGGGCGGAGGCACCATATATTTT.

The chain recombines TRBV11-2 with TRBJ2-2; 7 bases fit TRBD2. CDR1 is SGHAT, CDR2 FQNNGV, per germline. This CDR3 is 17 amino acids long. Unmatched junction bases numbered 11, after V lost 6 bases and J lost 1 base. In DNA form, the CDR3 reads TGTGCCAGCAGGTCTCAGCGGGGACTGATGAACACCGGGGAGCTGTTTTTT. Translating it yields CASRSQRGLMNTGELFF. The full variable domain, with the rest looked up from reference TRBV11-2 and TRBJ2-2, is EAGVAQSPRYKIIEKRQSVAFWCNPISGHATLYWYQQILGQGPKLLIQFQNNGVVDDSQLPKDRFSAERLKGVDSTLKIQPAKLEDSAVYLCASRSQRGLMNTGELFFGEGSRLTVL.

This chain joins TRBV20-1 and TRBJ1-1; TRBD1 matches 8 bases. Germline trimming cut 3 bases from V and 7 bases from J; bases unmatched to any gene: 4. The CDR3 is made up of 12 amino acids. Germline V gene lookup returns CDR1 DFQATT and CDR2 SNEGSKA (reference sequence). The CDR3: CSASPGGIEAFF. DNA of the CDR3: TGCAGTGCTAGTCCAGGGGGCATTGAAGCTTTCTTT.

The genes are TRBV5-4 and TRBJ1-2, with 10 bases lining up with TRBD1. This CDR3 comprises 16 residues. CDR1 SGHNT and CDR2 YYREEE come from the germline V gene (reference sequence). After removal of 3 bases from V and 2 bases from J, the junction contained 7 bases not matched to a gene. The CDR3 DNA follows: TGTGCCAGCAGCTACGGGACAGGGGCCCTAAACTATGGCTACACCTTC. Translating gives CASSYGTGALNYGYTF. The whole variable domain, remainder taken from reference TRBV5-4 and TRBJ1-2, is ETGVTQSPTHLIKTRGQQVTLRCSSQSGHNTVSWYQQALGQGPQFIFQYYREEENGRGNFPPRFSGLQFPNYSSELNVNALELDDSALYLCASSYGTGALNYGYTFGSGTRLTVV.

The rearrangement uses TRBV7-9 and TRBJ1-5; TRBD1 matches at 7 bases. J gave up 3 bases and V 5 bases, and 4 bases lay outside the gene matches. The CDR3 extends over 14 amino acids. CDR1 and CDR2 from the germline V gene are SEHNR and FQNEAQ (reference sequence). CDR3 residues: CASSRDSLNQPQHF. CDR3 sequence (DNA): TGTGCCAGCAGCCGGGACAGCCTCAATCAGCCCCAGCATTTT.

The rearrangement links TRBV19 to TRBJ2-5; D remains unclear. This CDR3 is built from 12 residues. Per the germline V gene, CDR1 is LNHDA and CDR2 is SQIVND (reference sequence). Trimming shortened V by 4 bases and J by 1 base, and 4 bases separated the two germline ends. The CDR3 sequence: CASSNIQETQYF. The CDR3 DNA follows: TGTGCCAGTAGTAACATCCAAGAGACCCAGTACTTC.

This chain links TRBV5-1 with TRBJ1-6, with D unresolved. V shed 0 bases and J shed 7 bases, with 8 bases lying between them. The CDR3 loop spans 14 amino acids. The germline CDR1 and CDR2 sequences are SGHRS and YFSETQ. The CDR3 sequence: CASSLGGENSPLHF. The CDR3 DNA reads as TGCGCCAGCAGCTTGGGGGGAGAGAATTCACCCCTCCACTTT.

The chain has TRBV7-8 and TRBJ2-5, with a possible D match to TRBD2 (6 bases). The CDR3 is 14 residues long. Looked up from germline, CDR1 is SGHVS and CDR2 is FQNEAQ. The V gene lost 5 bases and the J gene lost 2 bases, with 12 bases spanning the gap. The DNA for the CDR3 is TGTGCCAGCAGCCCTTCGGGACTTCAAGAGACCCAGTACTTC. It codes for CASSPSGLQETQYF.

The chain recombines TRBV15 with TRBJ2-3; 9 bases fit TRBD2. Germline lookup yields CDR1 LNHNV and CDR2 YYDKDF (reference sequence). The CDR3 totals 16 residues. V was pared by 1 base and J by 1 base, with 3 bases of the junction left unmatched. The chain's CDR3 is CATSRGVAGGTDTQYF. The CDR3 nucleotides read TGTGCCACCAGCAGAGGGGTAGCGGGGGGCACAGATACGCAGTATTTT.

This clone was observed once. The chain couples TRBV5-1 to TRBJ1-1; maybe TRBD1 (6 bases). The CDR3 is 15 residues long. V was cut by 0 bases and J by 7 bases, with 16 bases left in between. Germline CDR1 is SGHRS and CDR2 is YFSETQ. The CDR3 DNA is TGCGCCAGCAGCTTGGGCCAGGACAGATCTTTTGAAGCTTTCTTT. Translating gives CASSLGQDRSFEAFF.

The gene calls are TRBV9 and TRBJ1-2, with TRBD1 matching over 9 bases. Trimming cost V 4 bases and J 6 bases; bases outside gene matches: 10. The germline V gene has CDR1 SGDLS and CDR2 YYNGEE. The CDR3 covers 15 residues. CDR3 sequence (DNA): TGTGCCAGCAGCCCGCATCAGGGACAGGGAAATGGCTACACCTTC. This gives the protein CASSPHQGQGNGYTF.

The chain has TRBV30 and TRBJ2-6, with D hard to call. CDR1 is GTSNPN and CDR2 is SVGIG in the germline V gene (reference sequence). CDR3 length equals 15 residues. V lost 8 bases, J lost 2 bases, and 16 bases lay in between. The CDR3: CARGPGKTGANVLTF. CDR3 nucleotides: TGTGCCCGCGGTCCTGGTAAGACTGGGGCCAACGTCCTGACTTTC. The entire variable domain, with the rest obtained from reference TRBV30 and TRBJ2-6, is as follows: SQTIHQWPATLVQPVGSPLSLECTVEGTSNPNLYWYRQAAGRGLQLLFYSVGIGQISSEVPQNLSASRPQDRQFILSSKKLLLSDSGFYLCARGPGKTGANVLTFGAGSRLTVL.

The V and J genes are TRBV18 and TRBJ2-7; D perhaps matches TRBD2 (6 bases). CDR3 length equals 15 residues. Germline V CDR1 and CDR2: KGHSH, LQKENI. With 6 bases removed from V and 1 base from J, the gap between germline ends came to 16 bases. DNA for the CDR3: TGTGCCAGCTCCCCCGGACTGGAGGGGTCCTACGAGCAGTACTTC. Translation gives CASSPGLEGSYEQYF.

CDR3 region: CASSRDRGNTEAFF. CDR3 nucleotide sequence: TGTGCCAGCAGCCGAGACAGGGGGAACACTGAAGCTTTCTTT. The chain uses TRBV6-5 and TRBJ1-1; TRBD1 agrees at 8 bases. The germline V gene encodes CDR1 MNHEY and CDR2 SVGAGI. Germline trimming cut 6 bases from V and 1 base from J; bases unmatched to any gene: 4. CDR3 length: 14 residues.

This clone occurred a few times. The chain carries TRBV7-8 and TRBJ2-7; 8 nucleotides line up with TRBD1. Germline V gene lookup returns CDR1 SGHVS and CDR2 FQNEAQ. The V gene end was trimmed by 3 bases and the J gene end by 6 bases; junction bases not matched to a gene: 4. CDR3 length: 13 residues. CDR3 DNA sequence: TGTGCCAGCAGCTTTTTACAGGGGGTCGAGCAGTACGTC. This encodes CASSFLQGVEQYV.

This rearrangement joins TRBV6-5 to TRBJ1-3; 12 bases match TRBD1. This CDR3 has 15 residues. V dropped 11 bases and J dropped 5; count of bases not matched to a gene: 10. The germline V gene encodes CDR1 MNHEY and CDR2 SVGAGI. For the CDR3, the DNA is TGTGCCTGCTCAGGGGGACAGGGGGCTAGAAACACCATATATTTT. Translated, it gives CACSGGQGARNTIYF.

The genes are TRBV5-1 and TRBJ1-2, with TRBD1 matching over 7 bases. This CDR3 comprises 15 residues. Germline lookup yields CDR1 SGHRS and CDR2 YFSETQ. The junction had 4 bases not matched to a gene; V was cut back by 0 bases and J by 2 bases. CDR3 amino acids: CASSLGPGQNYGYTF. The CDR3 DNA sequence: TGCGCCAGCAGCTTGGGGCCGGGACAGAACTATGGCTACACCTTC.

The rearrangement uses TRBV18 and TRBJ1-2, with 8 bases lining up with TRBD1. J gave up 4 bases and V 0 bases, and 7 bases lay outside the gene matches. Germline lookup yields CDR1 KGHSH and CDR2 LQKENI. This CDR3 contains 16 residues. CDR3 DNA sequence: TGTGCCAGCTCACCACCAGGCCAGGGGGCGTTCTATGGCTACACCTTC. This encodes CASSPPGQGAFYGYTF.

The chain couples TRBV7-2 to TRBJ1-1, with 10 nucleotides matching TRBD1. Germline CDR1 reads SGHTA; CDR2 reads FQGNSA. This CDR3 is 15 amino acids long. Unmatched junction bases numbered 5, after V lost 3 bases and J lost 4 bases. The chain's CDR3 is CASSLRDRGGTEAFF. In DNA, the CDR3 is TGTGCCAGCAGCTTGCGGGACAGGGGAGGCACTGAAGCTTTCTTT.